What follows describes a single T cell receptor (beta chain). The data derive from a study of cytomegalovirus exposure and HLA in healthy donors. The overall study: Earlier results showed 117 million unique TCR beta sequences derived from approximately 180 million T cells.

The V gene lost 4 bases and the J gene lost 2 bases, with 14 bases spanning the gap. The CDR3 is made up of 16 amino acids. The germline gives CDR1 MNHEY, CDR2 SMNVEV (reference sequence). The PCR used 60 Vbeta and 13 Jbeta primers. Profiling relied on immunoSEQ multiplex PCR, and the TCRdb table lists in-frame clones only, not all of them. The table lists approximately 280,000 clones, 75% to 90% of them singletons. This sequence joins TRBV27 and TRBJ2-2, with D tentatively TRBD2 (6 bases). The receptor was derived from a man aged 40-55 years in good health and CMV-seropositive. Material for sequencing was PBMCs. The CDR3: CASSSTLAGNTGELFF. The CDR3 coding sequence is TGTGCCAGCAGTTCGACCCTCGCGGGAAACACCGGGGAGCTGTTTTTT.